This T cell receptor (beta chain) originates from a study of identical twins. Findings and caveats of the study: Insertions were fewer in abundant cord blood beta clonotypes, whereas memory repertoires showed none of this pattern.

cDNA molecules carried unique molecular identifiers, and template switching added a universal primer site. A single record per CDR3 protein comes from TCRdb applying MiXCR to the 5' RACE reads. The table shows fewer than 350,000 distinct CDR3 sequences, with more than 6.5% occurring only once. This clonotype appeared a few times. Its target is unknown. Germline V CDR1 and CDR2: DFQATT, SNEGSKA (reference sequence). With 2 bases clipped from V and 5 bases from J, the junction kept 5 bases outside the gene matches. The CDR3 length is 14 residues. These same records also appear under a second study, on yellow fever vaccine responses in identical twins.

Input material: memory (CD45RO+) T cells sorted from blood. The chain recombines TRBV20-1 with TRBJ2-3; TRBD1 matches at 9 bases. The sequence was obtained from a woman younger than 30 in good health. In DNA form, the CDR3 reads TGCAGTGCTAGAATACAGGGGGCTCAAGATACGCAGTATTTT. It specifies CSARIQGAQDTQYF.